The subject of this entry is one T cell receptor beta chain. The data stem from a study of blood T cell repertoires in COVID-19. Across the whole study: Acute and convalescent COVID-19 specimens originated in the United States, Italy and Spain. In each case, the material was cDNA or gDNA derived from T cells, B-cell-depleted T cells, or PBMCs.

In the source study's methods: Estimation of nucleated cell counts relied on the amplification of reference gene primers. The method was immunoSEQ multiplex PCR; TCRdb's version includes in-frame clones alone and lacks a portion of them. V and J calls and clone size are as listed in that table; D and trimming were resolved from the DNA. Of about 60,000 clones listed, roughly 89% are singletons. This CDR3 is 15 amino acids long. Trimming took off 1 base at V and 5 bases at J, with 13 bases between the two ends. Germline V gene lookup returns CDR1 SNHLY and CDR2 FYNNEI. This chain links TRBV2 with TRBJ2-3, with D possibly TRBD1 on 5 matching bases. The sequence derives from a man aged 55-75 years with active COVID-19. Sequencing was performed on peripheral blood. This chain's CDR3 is CASSEEMGQGDTQYF. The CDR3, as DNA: TGTGCCAGCAGTGAAGAAATGGGGCAGGGAGATACGCAGTATTTT.